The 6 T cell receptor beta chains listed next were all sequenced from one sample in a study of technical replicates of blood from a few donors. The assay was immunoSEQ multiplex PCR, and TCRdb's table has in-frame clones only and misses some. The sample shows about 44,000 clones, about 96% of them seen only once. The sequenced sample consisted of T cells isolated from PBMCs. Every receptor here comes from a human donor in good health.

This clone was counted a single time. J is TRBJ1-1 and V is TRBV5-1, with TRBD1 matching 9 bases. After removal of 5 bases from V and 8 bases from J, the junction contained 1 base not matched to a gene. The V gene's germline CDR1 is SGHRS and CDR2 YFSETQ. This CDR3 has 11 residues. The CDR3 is CASRQGAEAFF. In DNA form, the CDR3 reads TGCGCCAGCAGACAGGGGGCAGAAGCTTTCTTT.

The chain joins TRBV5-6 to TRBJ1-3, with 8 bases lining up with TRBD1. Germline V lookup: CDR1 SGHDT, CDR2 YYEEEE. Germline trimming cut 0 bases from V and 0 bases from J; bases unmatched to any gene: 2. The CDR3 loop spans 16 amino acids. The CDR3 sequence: CASSLGGQVSGNTIYF. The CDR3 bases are TGTGCCAGCAGCTTGGGGGGACAGGTCTCTGGAAACACCATATATTTT.

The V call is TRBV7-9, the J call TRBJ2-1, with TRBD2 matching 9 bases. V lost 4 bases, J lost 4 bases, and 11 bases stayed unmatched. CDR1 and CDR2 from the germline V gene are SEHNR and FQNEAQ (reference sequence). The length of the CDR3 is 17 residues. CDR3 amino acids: CASSSVAGALMYNEQFF. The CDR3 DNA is TGTGCCAGCAGCTCCGTAGCGGGAGCCCTAATGTACAATGAGCAGTTCTTC.

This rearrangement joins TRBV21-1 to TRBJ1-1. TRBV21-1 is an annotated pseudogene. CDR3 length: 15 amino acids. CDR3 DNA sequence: TGTGCCAGCTTGCACGGAGGATTGCCGAACACTGAAGCTTTCTTT. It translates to CASLHGGLPNTEAFF.

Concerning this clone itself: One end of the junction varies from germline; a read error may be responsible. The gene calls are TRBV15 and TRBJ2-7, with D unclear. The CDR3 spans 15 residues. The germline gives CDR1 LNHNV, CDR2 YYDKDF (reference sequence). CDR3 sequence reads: CATGRDREFTYEQYF. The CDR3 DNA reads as TGTGCCACCGGCAGAGATAGAGAATTCACCTACGAGCAGTACTTC.

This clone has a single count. The CDR3 region is CASSLGWGDGNEKLFF. Here the CDR3 DNA reads TGCGCCAGCAGCCTGGGATGGGGGGACGGGAATGAAAAACTGTTTTTT. J is TRBJ1-4 and V is TRBV5-1; the D gene is possibly TRBD1 (5 bases). Trimming left V 4 bases short and J 5 bases short, with 18 bases between. The V gene's germline CDR1 is SGHRS and CDR2 YFSETQ. This CDR3 has 16 amino acids.